The clone carrying this T cell receptor beta chain came up once. No antigen is known for it. The sample belongs to a study of PD-1 blockade in classical Hodgkin lymphoma. The method was immunoSEQ multiplex PCR; TCRdb's version includes in-frame clones alone and lacks a portion of them. The table has about 39,000 clones, more than 65% seen once. Trimming cost V 2 bases and J 4 bases, with 18 bases left between them. The CDR3 is 17 residues long. From germline, CDR1 is SGHTA and CDR2 FQGNSA. The study, taken as a whole, reports: Baseline TCR diversity was reportedly lower in newly diagnosed patients than healthy donors. Similar baseline diversity was found in complete responders and newly diagnosed patients. A significant rise in TCR diversity was seen by C4D1 for CD4+ cells but not for CD8+ cells.

Following autologous stem cell transplantation, relapse occurred in every patient, and exposure to brentuximab vedotin varied. This clonotype was sampled from a human donor with classical Hodgkin lymphoma. V is TRBV7-2 and J is TRBJ1-3; D gene unclear. The sample here was peripheral blood mononuclear cells (PBMCs), taken before the second cycle of nivolumab. The CDR3: CASSLNTGASAGNTIYF. The CDR3 DNA reads TGTGCCAGCAGCTTAAATACGGGTGCCTCCGCGGGAAACACCATATATTTT.